This T cell receptor beta chain was recorded in a study of CD4 T cells in relation to SARS-CoV-2 and coronaviruses. Overall study: After roughly ten days of antigen culture, PBMC TCR beta CDR3s were sequenced. Controls used an HIV-1 Nef peptide pool or no peptide.

To note about this clone: Its antigen remains unidentified.

Unexposed donor CD4+ T cells date from about 2010-2019, before the COVID-19 pandemic. Isolation of CD4+ T cells took place after about 9 days in culture. Study-level points and caveats: Compared with monoreactive clones, crossreactive clones showed significantly weaker SARS-CoV-2 expansion.

The ends lost 5 bases at V and 3 bases at J; junction bases unmatched: 11. Germline V CDR1 and CDR2: SGHRS, YFSETQ. This CDR3 region has 15 residues. Profiled with immunoSEQ multiplex PCR; TCRdb holds only in-frame clones, not every one. The sample lists some 11,000 clones; roughly 81% were seen once. The chain links TRBV5-1 to TRBJ2-7; TRBD1 matches at 7 bases. The sequence was obtained from a human donor in good health. Sequenced: CD4+ T cells from PBMCs, cultured in vitro. DNA of the CDR3: TGCGCCAGCAGGCCTACAGGGGTTGGTGGCTACGAGCAGTACTTC. This sequence encodes CASRPTGVGGYEQYF.